This T cell receptor beta chain appears in the sequencing data of a study of response to subunit inactivated influenza vaccine. TCRdb re-called the RT-PCR reads through MiXCR, storing one row per CDR3 protein. The table has just under 550,000 distinct CDR3 sequences, around a quarter seen once; the top ten hold 2.5% to 3.5%. This clonotype was recorded a few times. From germline, CDR1 is SGHAT and CDR2 FQNNGV. The CDR3 contains 13 residues. Trimming pared 4 bases from V and 3 bases from J, leaving 9 bases between. The data were also submitted as part of a second study, on T cells expressing NK-cell markers. From that report: Production of TCR beta cDNA relied on 5'RACE template switching with UMIs.

This receptor was obtained from a man in his fifties or sixties who received an inactivated influenza vaccine. The specimen comprised CD4+ T cells sorted from PBMCs, sampled about 11 days after vaccination. This sequence joins TRBV11-2 and TRBJ1-2; TRBD1 might be the D (5 bases). CDR3: CASSSLRDYGYTF. For the CDR3, the DNA is TGTGCCAGCAGCTCACTCAGGGACTATGGCTACACCTTC.